A selection of T cell receptor beta chains follows, all from one sample in a study of shared clonotypes between healthy human individuals. The assay was immunoSEQ multiplex PCR, and TCRdb's table has in-frame clones only and misses some. The sample consists of 2 million to 3 million clones, over 85% of them appearing once. Input material: naive CD4+ T cells from PBMCs. The receptors were sampled from a man aged 18-30 years in good health. Some clones in this sample may be carry-over from other donors' samples. Each CDR3 is given with its conserved first and last residue. The D gene is left open where the match is weak. A clone size is listed for some rows: how often the clone was seen (once, few, many), or a class if it is expanded.

d_call clone_size j_call v_call cdr3_nt cdr3_aa
TRBD1 - TRBJ1-6 TRBV6-5 TGTGCCAGCAGTTCCGGACAGGCCGGTAATTCACCCCTCCACTTT CASSSGQAGNSPLHF
TRBD2 - TRBJ2-3 TRBV28 TGTGCCAGCAGTACTAGCGGGAGGGCCGGGCGAGATACGCAGTATTTT CASSTSGRAGRDTQYF
- once TRBJ2-7 TRBV21-1 TGTGCCAGCAGCCCCCGGGGGACTGGTCCCAGAGAGCAGTACTTC CASSPRGTGPREQYF
TRBD1 - TRBJ1-4 TRBV15 TGTGCCACCAGCCGGGGACAGGGGGGACATAATGAAAAACTGTTTTTT CATSRGQGGHNEKLFF
- - TRBJ2-7 TRBV28 TGTGCCAGCAGAGGAGGGTGGGCCCGGGCGTTCGGCGAGCAGTACTTC CASRGGWARAFGEQYF
- - TRBJ2-3 TRBV5-1 TGCGCCAGCAGCTTGGCTGGGGGTTGGAGTGATACGCAGTATTTT CASSLAGGWSDTQYF
TRBD1 - TRBJ1-1 TRBV18 TGTGCCAGCTCAACCTTGACAGGGAGCCCTGAAGCTTTCTTT CASSTLTGSPEAFF
TRBD2 - TRBJ2-5 TRBV4-1 TGCGCCAGCAGCCAAGCCCTAGCGGGGCAAGAGACCCAGTACTTC CASSQALAGQETQYF
- - TRBJ1-2 TRBV30 TGTGCCTGGAGGGCTACAGGGAAGGGGCTCGATGGCTACACCTTC CAWRATGKGLDGYTF
- - TRBJ2-3 TRBV5-1 TGCGCCAGCGCGGGCCAACCCACAGATACGCAGTATTTT CASAGQPTDTQYF
- - TRBJ2-7 TRBV28 TGTGCCAGCAGTTTACAGACAACCTACGAGCAGTACTTC CASSLQTTYEQYF
- once TRBJ1-3 TRBV6-1 TGTGCCAGCAGTGAAGGTTGGGGAAACACCATATATTTT CASSEGWGNTIYF
TRBD2 - TRBJ2-3 TRBV5-4 TGTGCCAGCAGCTTGCAAGCGGGAGGGGAGGGGGGCACAGATACGCAGTATTTT CASSLQAGGEGGTDTQYF
- - TRBJ1-3 TRBV4-1 TGCGCCAGCAGCCAAGATGGAGGTACTGGAAACACCATATATTTT CASSQDGGTGNTIYF
- - TRBJ1-4 TRBV9 TGTGCCAGCAGCGCCGGGACCAATAATGAAAAACTGTTTTTT CASSAGTNNEKLFF